Here is one TCR beta chain with its context. Its antigen is currently unknown. With a J-beta primer mix and a sample-barcoded 5' primer, a second PCR ran 7 to 11 cycles. TCRdb re-called the 5' RACE reads through MiXCR, storing one row per CDR3 protein. The sample contains approximately 1,700,000 distinct CDR3 sequences, about two fifths of which appear only once. The data stem from a study of blood T cells in healthy people across ages. Study results and limitations: Naive CD4+ cells and diversity were both higher in long-lived donors than in aged donors. Older age went with lower TCR beta diversity per million T cells, in a roughly linear way.

At least 6.5 million PBMCs were isolated per sample. The V gene's germline CDR1 is SQVTM and CDR2 ANQGSEA. This CDR3 has 13 amino acids. V lost 2 bases and J lost 2, with 8 bases in between. Material: blood. The clonotype comes from a human donor in good health. The rearrangement joins TRBV29-1 to TRBJ2-3, with a tentative D call TRBD2 (5 bases). The CDR3 protein is CSVEWGATDTQYF. In DNA form, the CDR3 reads TGCAGCGTTGAATGGGGAGCCACAGATACGCAGTATTTT.